Below are 5 T cell receptor beta chains sequenced from a single sample in a study of cytomegalovirus exposure and HLA in healthy donors. Amplification used 60 Vbeta primers and 13 Jbeta primers. This table comes from immunoSEQ multiplex PCR, and its TCRdb copy is limited to in-frame clones, with some not included. This sample has about 160,000 clones, with about 80% found just once. Specimen: PBMCs. The receptors were gathered from a man in his thirties or forties in good health and CMV-seronegative.

The genes are TRBV15 and TRBJ2-1; a possible D gene is TRBD2 (5 bases). Per germline, CDR1 LNHNV and CDR2 YYDKDF (reference sequence). The V end lost 0 bases, the J end lost 2 bases, and 11 bases lay between the germline ends. The CDR3 extends over 16 amino acids. This CDR3 reads CATSRDRGIAYNEQFF. In DNA form, the CDR3 reads TGTGCCACCAGCAGAGATCGGGGAATTGCCTACAATGAGCAGTTCTTC.

The chain recombines TRBV7-2 with TRBJ1-1; TRBD1 agrees at 9 bases. Germline V gene sequence: CDR1 SGHTA, CDR2 FQGNSA. Germline trimming cut 2 bases from V and 11 bases from J; bases unmatched to any gene: 6. The CDR3 runs to 13 residues. CDR3 sequence reads: CASSLQWDREAFF. In DNA, the CDR3 is TGTGCCAGCAGCTTACAATGGGACAGGGAGGCTTTCTTT. Together with reference TRBV7-2 and TRBJ1-1, the CDR3 gives the full variable domain: GAGVSQSPSNKVTEKGKDVELRCDPISGHTALYWYRQSLGQGLEFLIYFQGNSAPDKSGLPSDRFSAERTGGSVSTLTIQRTQQEDSAVYLCASSLQWDREAFFGQGTRLTVV.

This rearrangement joins TRBV7-9 to TRBJ1-4, with 7 bases lining up with TRBD1. The germline CDR1 and CDR2 sequences are SEHNR and FQNEAQ (reference sequence). V lost 8 bases to trimming and J lost 8 bases; unmatched junction nucleotides: 11. CDR3 size: 14 residues. CDR3 region: CASGRGQFEEKLFF. The CDR3 DNA sequence: TGTGCCAGCGGTAGGGGACAGTTTGAAGAAAAACTGTTTTTT.

The genes are TRBV7-3 and TRBJ2-3; D is unresolved. Trimming took 1 base from V and 2 from J, leaving 10 bases between them. CDR1 SGHTA and CDR2 FQGTGA come from the germline V gene. The CDR3 is 15 amino acids. CDR3 DNA sequence: TGTGCCAGCAGCTTAATGCGACTTAACACAGATACGCAGTATTTT. Residues: CASSLMRLNTDTQYF.

This clone showed up just a few times. The rearrangement links TRBV5-1 to TRBJ1-1, with a possible D match to TRBD1 (5 bases). CDR3 size: 12 residues. In germline, CDR1 is SGHRS, CDR2 YFSETQ. Trimming stripped 3 bases from V and 11 bases from J, with 14 bases between. DNA for the CDR3: TGCGCCAGCAGCTGGGACTCGGAGGGTGCTTTCTTT. Protein: CASSWDSEGAFF.